Following are 27 T cell receptor beta chains from one sample sequenced in a study of blood T cell repertoires in COVID-19 (dated by TCRdb to the early 2020s). Libraries were constructed by the immunoSEQ multiplex PCR assay. Held by TCRdb, this immuneACCESS table contains in-frame sequences only and omits some clones. Under half of the omission traces to an unresolved V gene where checked; the cause of the rest is unknown. This sample has around 24,000 clones in its table, and 85% to 90% of those were observed once. 7.6% of the sample is held by the ten biggest clonotypes. The source material was peripheral blood. The receptors shown here come from a human donor in a cohort sampled during active COVID-19.

J is TRBJ2-3 and V is TRBV6-1, with D unclear. CDR1 is MNHNS, CDR2 SASEGT, per germline. The V gene lost 0 bases and the J gene lost 0 bases, with 7 bases spanning the gap. This CDR3 comprises 15 residues. CDR3 DNA: TGTGCCAGCAGTGAAGCCCCACAGAGCACAGATACGCAGTATTTT. Translation gives CASSEAPQSTDTQYF.

The rearrangement links TRBV10-3 to TRBJ2-7; possible D gene TRBD1, 6 bases. V gave up 3 bases and J gave up 5 bases, with 11 bases separating them. The CDR3 is 13 amino acids. Per germline, CDR1 ENHRY and CDR2 SYGVKD. The CDR3 nucleotides read TGTGCCATCAGTGAAAACAGGGTCAACGAGCAGTACTTC. As protein: CAISENRVNEQYF.

V and J are TRBV28 and TRBJ2-2; 8 positions match TRBD1. Trimming took 5 bases from V and 1 from J; bases not matched to a gene: 6. Germline V gene sequence: CDR1 MDHEN, CDR2 SYDVKM. The CDR3 totals 16 residues. The CDR3, as DNA: TGTGCCAGCAGTCCCCAAGGGACAGGGAACACCGGGGAGCTGTTTTTT. Amino acids: CASSPQGTGNTGELFF.

The rearrangement uses TRBV6-1 and TRBJ1-1, with D possibly being TRBD1 (5 bases). V lost 3 bases and J lost 6, with 14 bases in between. The CDR3 runs 14 residues. Per germline, CDR1 MNHNS and CDR2 SASEGT. The CDR3 spells CASSELTGRAEAFF. In DNA, the CDR3 is TGTGCCAGCAGTGAGTTAACGGGCAGGGCTGAAGCTTTCTTT.

V usage is TRBV20-1 and J usage is TRBJ2-1, with TRBD1 as a possible D gene (5 bases). Germline V gene sequence: CDR1 DFQATT, CDR2 SNEGSKA (reference sequence). The CDR3 consists of 11 residues. V gave up 6 bases and J gave up 15 bases, with 18 bases separating them. DNA of the CDR3: TGCAGTGCCAACACTCCTACTCAGGGGTTCTTC. This translates into CSANTPTQGFF.

The chain couples TRBV16 to TRBJ1-1, with TRBD1 matching over 8 bases. V lost 4 bases to trimming and J lost 0 bases; unmatched junction nucleotides: 10. This CDR3 comprises 17 residues. Germline CDR1 is KGHSY and CDR2 is FQNENV. The CDR3 is CASSPRAGTGLNTEAFF. DNA of the CDR3: TGTGCCAGCAGCCCGCGAGCTGGGACAGGATTGAACACTGAAGCTTTCTTT.

The chain combines TRBV18 with TRBJ2-7; no clear D gene. The CDR3 covers 14 residues. Germline assignment: CDR1 KGHSH and CDR2 LQKENI. Trimming stripped 0 bases from V and 2 bases from J, with 8 bases between. This CDR3 reads CASSPPARTYEQYF. The CDR3 DNA reads as TGTGCCAGCTCACCACCTGCCAGGACCTACGAGCAGTACTTC.

This chain connects TRBV5-1 to TRBJ2-3, with 9 bases fitting TRBD2. The CDR3 sequence is 15 residues long. Germline lookup yields CDR1 SGHRS and CDR2 YFSETQ. The V and J ends lost 4 bases and 6 bases, in that order; junction bases with no gene match: 9. The CDR3 bases are TGCGCCAGCAGCCCTTTGGCGGGGGGGCCGGATACGCAGTATTTT. Its translation: CASSPLAGGPDTQYF.

V usage is TRBV19 and J usage is TRBJ2-2; TRBD2 aligns across 7 bases. CDR1 and CDR2 from the germline V gene are LNHDA and SQIVND (reference sequence). The CDR3 is 14 residues long. After removal of 4 bases from V and 6 bases from J, the junction contained 5 bases not matched to a gene. CDR3 sequence reads: CASSTGGRAGELFF. In nucleotides, the CDR3 is TGTGCCAGTAGTACTGGTGGGAGGGCCGGGGAGCTGTTTTTT.

The V and J genes are TRBV24-1 and TRBJ2-1, with 8 bases fitting TRBD2. The CDR3 has 16 amino acids. V lost 3 bases, J lost 9 bases, and 12 bases stayed unmatched. The germline V gene has CDR1 KGHDR and CDR2 SFDVKD. The CDR3 spells CATSDPSGGLGGEQFF. In DNA, the CDR3 is TGTGCCACCAGTGATCCGAGCGGGGGCCTCGGAGGTGAGCAGTTCTTC.

V usage is TRBV12-3 or TRBV12-4 and J usage is TRBJ1-1, with unresolved D. The CDR3 is 11 amino acids. Trimming pared 7 bases from V and 3 bases from J, leaving 6 bases between. The CDR3 DNA follows: TGTGCCAGCACCTACTACACTGAAGCTTTCTTT. This gives the protein CASTYYTEAFF.

The rearrangement links TRBV12-3 or TRBV12-4 to TRBJ1-1, with TRBD1 matching over 7 bases. The V segment lost 2 bases and the J segment 10 bases; nucleotides outside the gene matches: 1. This CDR3 has 11 residues. The CDR3 is CASSLRDRAFF. The CDR3 DNA follows: TGTGCCAGCAGTTTAAGGGACAGAGCTTTCTTT.

The J gene is TRBJ1-1, the V gene TRBV12-3 or TRBV12-4, with no clear D. The CDR3 contains 13 residues. The V and J ends lost 3 bases and 1 base respectively, with 6 bases between them. The CDR3 coding sequence is TGTGCCAGCAGTTTTCGGGGGAACACTGAAGCTTTCTTT. This codes for CASSFRGNTEAFF.

The rearrangement joins TRBV15 to TRBJ2-2; 8 bases fit TRBD2. The CDR3 covers 16 residues. Germline V lookup: CDR1 LNHNV, CDR2 YYDKDF (reference sequence). The V segment lost 0 bases and the J segment 8 bases; nucleotides outside the gene matches: 8. The CDR3, as DNA: TGTGCCACCAGCAGAGATGGTGGACTAGCATCTGGGGAGCTGTTTTTT. Protein sequence: CATSRDGGLASGELFF.

This chain connects TRBV29-1 to TRBJ2-1, with D tentatively TRBD1 (5 bases). The V and J ends lost 2 bases and 5 bases respectively, with 13 bases between them. The CDR3 is 14 amino acids. Germline V gene data show CDR1 as SQVTM and CDR2 as ANQGSEA. In DNA, the CDR3 is TGCAGCGTTGAACGGATCCTAGGGGACAATGAGCAGTTCTTC. Translated: CSVERILGDNEQFF.

J is TRBJ2-7 and V is TRBV29-1; the D gene is possibly TRBD1 (5 bases). V lost 0 bases and J lost 0, with 6 bases in between. The CDR3 spans 13 residues. The germline V gene has CDR1 SQVTM and CDR2 ANQGSEA. The CDR3 sequence: CSVEDDSSYEQYF. CDR3 DNA: TGCAGCGTTGAAGACGACAGCTCCTACGAGCAGTACTTC.

The genes are TRBV20-1 and TRBJ2-1, with D hard to call. Between the trimmed V and J ends, which lost 3 bases and 7 bases, there was a span of 16 bases. The CDR3 spans 14 residues. From germline, CDR1 is DFQATT and CDR2 SNEGSKA (reference sequence). CDR3 DNA sequence: TGCAGTGCTAGTTACCGACTCTCTCGGAATGAGCAGTTCTTC. Translation: CSASYRLSRNEQFF.

The chain couples TRBV7-9 to TRBJ2-1, with TRBD2 matching 9 bases. CDR1 and CDR2 (germline): SEHNR, FQNEAQ (reference sequence). V lost 0 bases to trimming and J lost 13 bases; unmatched junction nucleotides: 7. The CDR3 is 14 residues long. CDR3 DNA: TGTGCCAGCAGCTTAGCCGCCGGGACTAGCTTCCAGTTCTTC. It encodes CASSLAAGTSFQFF.

The gene calls are TRBV27 and TRBJ1-5; 8 bases are a match to TRBD1. The CDR3 runs 15 residues. Germline CDR1 MNHEY, CDR2 SMNVEV (reference sequence). V lost 1 base and J lost 4; bases outside the gene matches: 3. CDR3 sequence (DNA): TGTGCCAGCAGTTTATACAGGGGGAGAAATCAGCCCCAGCATTTT. Its translation is CASSLYRGRNQPQHF.

Here the CDR3 DNA reads TGTGCCAGCAGCTTATCGGGACTCCCTTACAATGAGCAGTTCTTC. Translating it yields CASSLSGLPYNEQFF. This chain links TRBV7-9 with TRBJ2-1, with D maybe TRBD2 (6 bases). The V gene's germline CDR1 is SEHNR and CDR2 FQNEAQ (reference sequence). The V and J ends lost 2 bases and 4 bases respectively, with 12 bases between them. CDR3 length: 15 residues.

V gene TRBV10-3 combines with J gene TRBJ1-3; 10 bases agree with TRBD1. Germline V CDR1 and CDR2: ENHRY, SYGVKD. V shed 0 bases, J shed 0 bases, and the junction held 5 bases outside the gene matches. This CDR3 spans 18 amino acids. CDR3 coding DNA: TGTGCCATCAGTGAGTCGGGACAGGGGCGCTTCTCTGGAAACACCATATATTTT. Its translation is CAISESGQGRFSGNTIYF.

A few counts support this clone. The chain couples TRBV28 to TRBJ2-7, with D possibly being TRBD1 (5 bases). The CDR3 runs to 14 residues. V was shortened by 0 bases and J by 6 bases, with 12 bases between the two germline ends. Germline V CDR1 and CDR2: MDHEN, SYDVKM. For the CDR3, the DNA is TGTGCCAGCAGTTTATGGGCAGGGTCGAGCGAGCAGTACTTC. As protein: CASSLWAGSSEQYF.

CDR3 sequence (DNA): TGTGCCAGCAGCGTAGGTATGAGCACAGATACGCAGTATTTT. Protein product: CASSVGMSTDTQYF. The gene calls are TRBV9 and TRBJ2-3; no clear D. The CDR3 covers 14 residues. The germline CDR1 and CDR2 sequences are SGDLS and YYNGEE. V was clipped by 0 bases and J by 0 bases, with 5 bases between them.

The gene calls are TRBV28 and TRBJ1-2; the match to TRBD1 covers 9 bases. With V trimmed by 6 bases and J by 5 bases, 7 bases remained unmatched. This CDR3 has 14 residues. Germline V CDR1 and CDR2: MDHEN, SYDVKM. CDR3 amino acids: CASRTGGTGYGYTF. The CDR3 DNA reads TGTGCCAGCAGGACCGGGGGGACAGGGTATGGCTACACCTTC.

The V gene is TRBV27, the J gene TRBJ2-2, with a tentative D call TRBD1 (6 bases). This CDR3 has 16 amino acids. V lost 6 bases and J 5 bases, leaving 19 bases between the germline ends. CDR1 and CDR2 from the germline V gene are MNHEY and SMNVEV (reference sequence). The DNA of the CDR3 is TGTGCCAGCAGACGGCAGGGGTCCTTGGTAACCGGGGAGCTGTTTTTT. This encodes CASRRQGSLVTGELFF.

The genes are TRBV28 and TRBJ2-2; 7 bases align to TRBD1. V gave up 6 bases and J gave up 4 bases; unmatched junction bases: 2. This CDR3 is built from 13 residues. Germline assignment: CDR1 MDHEN and CDR2 SYDVKM. Here the CDR3 DNA reads TGTGCCAGCAGGGGACAGATCACCGGGGAGCTGTTTTTT. This sequence encodes CASRGQITGELFF.

V usage is TRBV6-5 and J usage is TRBJ2-5, with 8 bases lining up with TRBD2. CDR1 and CDR2 from the germline V gene are MNHEY and SVGAGI. The CDR3 spans 14 residues. J lost 2 bases, V lost 8 bases, and 7 bases had no gene match. The chain's CDR3 is CASCEGLVQETQYF. The CDR3 nucleotides read TGTGCCAGCTGCGAGGGACTAGTACAAGAGACCCAGTACTTC.